Shown below are 32 T cell receptor beta chains from a single sample sequenced in a study of T cell responses to AZD1222 COVID-19 vaccine. Method: immunoSEQ multiplex PCR; TCRdb's copy keeps in-frame clones and lacks some. The sample carries fewer than 200,000 clones, over 80% recorded once. The specimen comprised peripheral blood, sampled on day 0 of AZD1222 vaccination. These receptors were collected from an adult in good health.

The gene calls are TRBV5-4 and TRBJ2-5; 8 nucleotides agree with TRBD2. Germline loops: CDR1 SGHNT, CDR2 YYREEE (reference sequence). CDR3 length: 17 amino acids. J was trimmed by 5 bases and V by 3 bases; bases with no gene match: 15. The CDR3 sequence: CASSWGAGAHPRETQYF. The CDR3, as DNA: TGTGCCAGCAGCTGGGGAGCGGGGGCGCACCCCAGGGAGACCCAGTACTTC.

The chain is built from TRBV6-5 and TRBJ2-7; no clear D. The CDR3 spans 14 residues. Trimming took off 0 bases at V and 2 bases at J, with 8 bases between the two ends. Germline lookup yields CDR1 MNHEY and CDR2 SVGAGI. The CDR3 DNA is TGTGCCAGCAGTTACTCGGATTCGACCTACGAGCAGTACTTC. Translation gives CASSYSDSTYEQYF.

On this clone itself: The sample carries other DNA sequences with the same CDR3. The CDR3 bases are TGTGCCAGCAGCTTAGCGGGACAGAACTATGGCTACACCTTC. Translated, it gives CASSLAGQNYGYTF. The rearrangement uses TRBV7-2 and TRBJ1-2; 7 bases agree with TRBD1. Germline V gene data show CDR1 as SGHTA and CDR2 as FQGNSA. V was pared by 0 bases and J by 2 bases, with 0 bases of the junction left unmatched. This CDR3 has 14 amino acids.

In the case of this clone: The junction departs from the called germline gene at one end, perhaps through a read error. The chain employs TRBV28 and TRBJ1-1; D is possibly TRBD1 (5 bases). The CDR3 is 12 residues long. Germline V CDR1 and CDR2: MDHEN, SYDVKM. CDR3 region: CASGLGLTEAFF. The CDR3 DNA reads TGTGCCAGCGGTTTGGGGCTCACTGAAGCTTTCTTT.

The V and J genes are TRBV6-6 and TRBJ1-5; TRBD1 is a possible D gene (5 bases). The CDR3 runs 16 residues. The germline V gene has CDR1 MNHNY and CDR2 SVGAGI (reference sequence). V gave up 2 bases and J gave up 7 bases, with 18 bases separating them. CDR3 protein: CASSYVIQGEGQPQHF. DNA for the CDR3: TGTGCCAGCAGTTACGTCATCCAGGGTGAAGGACAGCCCCAGCATTTT.

This chain connects TRBV28 to TRBJ2-2, with 9 bases that match TRBD1. V shed 5 bases and J 3 bases; nucleotides not matched to a gene: 4. Germline V gene data show CDR1 as MDHEN and CDR2 as SYDVKM. The CDR3 extends over 15 amino acids. CDR3 in amino acids: CASSDRDRDTGELFF. CDR3 sequence (DNA): TGTGCCAGCAGTGACCGGGACAGGGACACCGGGGAGCTGTTTTTT. The full variable domain, completed using reference TRBV28 and TRBJ2-2, is DVKVTQSSRYLVKRTGEKVFLECVQDMDHENMFWYRQDPGLGLRLIYFSYDVKMKEKGDIPEGYSVSREKKERFSLILESASTNQTSMYLCASSDRDRDTGELFFGEGSRLTVL.

The chain combines TRBV5-1 with TRBJ2-5, with D unresolved. From germline, CDR1 is SGHRS and CDR2 YFSETQ. Trimming stripped 4 bases from V and 2 bases from J, with 15 bases between. This CDR3 has 15 amino acids. The CDR3 loop reads CASSLGGRKQETQYF. The CDR3 DNA reads TGCGCCAGCAGCCTGGGCGGCAGAAAGCAAGAGACCCAGTACTTC.

CDR3 nucleotide sequence: TGTGCCAGCAGTGAACAGGGGCAGGTATCACCCCTCCACTTT. This encodes CASSEQGQVSPLHF. The chain has TRBV6-4 and TRBJ1-6; 7 bases map to TRBD1. Losses at the gene ends were 3 bases for V and 10 bases for J; bases not matched to a gene: 6. The CDR3 has 14 amino acids. CDR1 MRHNA and CDR2 SNTAGT come from the germline V gene.

The V and J genes are TRBV12-3 or TRBV12-4 and TRBJ2-7; 9 bases are a match to TRBD2. The CDR3 extends over 12 amino acids. V lost 7 bases to trimming and J lost 4 bases; unmatched junction nucleotides: 2. The CDR3 sequence is CASTAGGYEQYF. The CDR3 nucleotides are TGTGCCAGCACTGCGGGGGGGTACGAGCAGTACTTC.

Only a few counts were recorded for this clone. The rearrangement links TRBV30 to TRBJ1-3; D gene uncertain. CDR1 is GTSNPN and CDR2 is SVGIG in the germline V gene (reference sequence). This CDR3 is built from 13 residues. The V gene lost 0 bases and the J gene lost 2 bases, with 5 bases spanning the gap. CDR3 coding DNA: TGTGCCTGGAGTGTTGGAACTGGAAACACCATATATTTT. Its translation: CAWSVGTGNTIYF.

The V gene is TRBV29-1, the J gene TRBJ1-1; D ambiguous. Germline V CDR1 and CDR2: SQVTM, ANQGSEA. V was trimmed by 1 base and J by 11 bases, leaving 17 bases between them. The CDR3 is made up of 13 amino acids. Written as DNA, the CDR3 is TGCAGCGTTGAAGGGGGTAGGGAGAGGTGGGCTTTCTTT. This gives the protein CSVEGGRERWAFF.

The sample holds one count of this clone. The chain has TRBV2 and TRBJ1-4; D is possibly TRBD1 (5 bases). This CDR3 region has 15 residues. Germline loops: CDR1 SNHLY, CDR2 FYNNEI. V lost 5 bases and J lost 8, with 18 bases in between. This CDR3 is CASSRNRRGSEKLFF. CDR3 nucleotide sequence: TGTGCCAGCAGTCGAAACAGGAGGGGAAGCGAAAAACTGTTTTTT. Variable domain in full (rest from reference TRBV2 and TRBJ1-4): EPEVTQTPSHQVTQMGQEVILRCVPISNHLYFYWYRQILGQKVEFLVSFYNNEISEKSEIFDDQFSVERPDGSNFTLKIRSTKLEDSAMYFCASSRNRRGSEKLFFGSGTQLSVL.

The rearrangement links TRBV21-1 to TRBJ1-4. TRBV21-1 is designated a pseudogene. The CDR3 totals 15 residues. The CDR3 coding sequence is TGTGCCAGCAGCAGCCGTTCAACCAAAGGGGAAAAACTGTTTTTT. This encodes CASSSRSTKGEKLFF.

The J gene is TRBJ1-1, the V gene TRBV5-4; D might be TRBD1 (5 bases). The CDR3 covers 15 residues. The germline V and J ends were trimmed by 3 bases and 1 base, with 13 bases remaining between them. CDR1 and CDR2 from the germline V gene are SGHNT and YYREEE (reference sequence). The CDR3 region has the DNA TGTGCCAGCAGCTGGGACCCACAGAGGAACACTGAAGCTTTCTTT. Amino acid sequence: CASSWDPQRNTEAFF.

The rearrangement links TRBV28 to TRBJ1-1; the D is unclear. The germline gives CDR1 MDHEN, CDR2 SYDVKM. V lost 6 bases and J lost 5, with 7 bases in between. The CDR3 is 11 residues long. The CDR3 spells CASSHRTEAFF. The CDR3 DNA sequence: TGTGCCAGCAGCCATCGGACTGAAGCTTTCTTT.

The V call is TRBV27, the J call TRBJ1-5; D is undetermined. The CDR3 runs to 14 residues. Germline lookup yields CDR1 MNHEY and CDR2 SMNVEV (reference sequence). V was pared by 4 bases and J by 8 bases, with 15 bases between. The CDR3 DNA sequence: TGTGCCAGCAGTTCCGACGGGCCATGGGAGCCCCAGCATTTT. Translating gives CASSSDGPWEPQHF.

There are a few counts of this clone. V usage is TRBV4-3 and J usage is TRBJ2-3; D is ambiguous. V was pared by 1 base and J by 2 bases, with 7 bases between. Germline values: CDR1 LGHNA, CDR2 YSLEER. The CDR3 extends over 14 amino acids. This CDR3 reads CASSQGSSTDTQYF. Here the CDR3 DNA reads TGCGCCAGCAGCCAAGGTTCCTCCACAGATACGCAGTATTTT.

The rearrangement links TRBV6-5 to TRBJ1-2; D is perhaps TRBD1 (5 bases). The CDR3 length is 14 residues. Germline assignment: CDR1 MNHEY and CDR2 SVGAGI. V was pared by 6 bases and J by 4 bases, with 15 bases between. The CDR3 is CASSSGRGSYGYTF. In DNA, the CDR3 is TGTGCCAGCAGCTCCGGGAGGGGCAGCTATGGCTACACCTTC.

This rearrangement joins TRBV2 to TRBJ1-3, with D perhaps matching TRBD1 (6 bases). CDR1 and CDR2 (germline): SNHLY, FYNNEI. This CDR3 has 14 amino acids. Deletions cut 8 bases from V and 4 bases from J, with 15 bases between. CDR3 DNA: TGTGCCAGCTCCCCAGGGGCTCCAGGAAACACCATATATTTT. It encodes CASSPGAPGNTIYF.

In nucleotides, the CDR3 is TGTGCCAGCAGCAAAGTTCCAAGGGAAGGGGGTATCAATCAGCCCCAGCATTTT. Translation: CASSKVPREGGINQPQHF. V and J are TRBV21-1 and TRBJ1-5; TRBD1 is the table's D call, not checked against the DNA. TRBV21-1 is reported as a pseudogene. This CDR3 is 18 amino acids long.

The rearrangement links TRBV6-6 to TRBJ1-6; D call uncertain. Germline CDR1 is MNHNY and CDR2 is SVGAGI (reference sequence). The V and J ends lost 0 bases and 7 bases respectively, with 10 bases between them. This CDR3 region has 15 residues. Written as DNA, the CDR3 is TGTGCCAGCAGTTACTCGATCCAGTCAAATTCACCCCTCCACTTT. Residues: CASSYSIQSNSPLHF.

As for this clone: The junction does not match germline at one end; this may be a read error. This chain joins TRBV11-2 and TRBJ2-5, with D perhaps matching TRBD1 (5 bases). CDR3 length: 13 amino acids. Germline CDR1 and CDR2: SGHAT and FQNNGV. The DNA for the CDR3 is TGTGCCAGCAGCTTAGAAAGGGGAAACCGGTTAAACTTC. Translating it yields CASSLERGNRLNF.

This clone was counted once. V gene TRBV30 combines with J gene TRBJ1-3, with unresolved D. The length of the CDR3 is 15 residues. V was cut by 2 bases and J by 4 bases, with 15 bases left in between. Germline V lookup: CDR1 GTSNPN, CDR2 SVGIG (reference sequence). The CDR3 loop is CAWSPPYDNGNTIYF. For the CDR3, the DNA is TGTGCCTGGAGTCCGCCGTACGATAACGGAAACACCATATATTTT.

The rearrangement joins TRBV30 to TRBJ1-1; D is ambiguous. This CDR3 region has 11 residues. CDR1 and CDR2 (germline): GTSNPN, SVGIG (reference sequence). V was cut by 7 bases and J by 4 bases, with 10 bases left in between. Written as DNA, the CDR3 is TGTGCCTTGAAGTGGTTCACTGAAGCTTTCTTT. This codes for CALKWFTEAFF.

The chain links TRBV19 to TRBJ2-6; 8 positions agree with TRBD1. The CDR3 spans 15 residues. The germline gives CDR1 LNHDA, CDR2 SQIVND (reference sequence). V shed 8 bases and J 3 bases; nucleotides not matched to a gene: 6. CDR3 loop: CASDRTGYGANVLTF. DNA of the CDR3: TGTGCCAGTGATCGGACAGGGTATGGGGCCAACGTCCTGACTTTC.

This chain joins TRBV11-2 and TRBJ2-7, with unresolved D. V was shortened by 2 bases and J by 11 bases, with 10 bases between the two germline ends. The germline V gene encodes CDR1 SGHAT and CDR2 FQNNGV. This CDR3 contains 11 residues. CDR3 in amino acids: CASSLKEREYF. Written as DNA, the CDR3 is TGTGCCAGCAGCTTAAAAGAAAGGGAGTACTTC.

This chain joins TRBV5-1 and TRBJ2-3, with D maybe TRBD2 (5 bases). This CDR3 is built from 14 residues. Trimming pared 4 bases from V and 2 bases from J, leaving 11 bases between. Germline CDR1 is SGHRS and CDR2 is YFSETQ. The CDR3 DNA reads TGCGCCAGCAGCAGGGAGAATCCCACAGATACGCAGTATTTT. Translation gives CASSRENPTDTQYF.

The J gene is TRBJ2-1, the V gene TRBV30; 14 bases line up with TRBD2. Germline V gene lookup returns CDR1 GTSNPN and CDR2 SVGIG (reference sequence). V trimming: 7 bases; J trimming: 9 bases; junction bases outside the gene matches: 8. The CDR3 loop spans 14 amino acids. CDR3 nucleotide sequence: TGTGCCTCGAGACTAGCGGGGGGGCCGGGTGAGCAGTTCTTC. This codes for CASRLAGGPGEQFF.

This clone was counted a single time. This chain uses TRBV6-5 with TRBJ2-7; 10 bases are a match to TRBD1. Germline V gene sequence: CDR1 MNHEY, CDR2 SVGAGI. This CDR3 region has 15 residues. V shed 7 bases, J shed 1 base, and the junction held 7 bases outside the gene matches. CDR3 nucleotides: TGTGCCAGCACCCGGGACAGGGGTTTATCCTACGAGCAGTACTTC. Translation: CASTRDRGLSYEQYF.

The count of this clone is one. The same CDR3 can be traced to other DNA sequences in this sample. This rearrangement joins TRBV27 to TRBJ1-5; unclear D gene. Between the trimmed V and J ends, which lost 5 bases and 0 bases, there was a span of 11 bases. The CDR3 spans 15 residues. Germline-derived CDR1 and CDR2 are MNHEY and SMNVEV (reference sequence). CDR3 nucleotides: TGTGCCAGCAGTCTCAAGCCTTATAGCAATCAGCCCCAGCATTTT. It is translated as CASSLKPYSNQPQHF.

This chain joins TRBV9 and TRBJ1-6; 7 bases fit TRBD1. The CDR3 extends over 14 amino acids. Germline V CDR1 and CDR2: SGDLS, YYNGEE. The J segment lost 6 bases and the V segment lost 0 bases, leaving 0 bases of the junction unmatched. This CDR3 reads CASSVAGGNSPLHF. The CDR3 nucleotides read TGTGCCAGCAGCGTAGCAGGGGGTAATTCACCCCTCCACTTT.

The CDR3 DNA sequence: TGCGCCAGCAGCCTTGATGTGGGTAGGGAAAAACTGTTTTTT. As protein: CASSLDVGREKLFF. The chain links TRBV5-1 to TRBJ1-4; D remains unclear. The CDR3 sequence is 14 residues long. V was clipped by 4 bases and J by 8 bases, with 15 bases between them. The germline CDR1 and CDR2 sequences are SGHRS and YFSETQ. The entire variable domain, with the rest obtained from reference TRBV5-1 and TRBJ1-4, is as follows: KAGVTQTPRYLIKTRGQQVTLSCSPISGHRSVSWYQQTPGQGLQFLFEYFSETQRNKGNFPGRFSGRQFSNSRSEMNVSTLELGDSALYLCASSLDVGREKLFFGSGTQLSVL.